The next 19 T cell receptor beta chains were all read from a single sample in a study of T cell responses to AZD1222 COVID-19 vaccine. Produced via immunoSEQ multiplex PCR; TCRdb's table is partial and in-frame only. The repertoire holds approximately 160,000 clones, with approximately 90% as singletons. The sequencing used peripheral blood, collected on day 0 of AZD1222 vaccination. Every receptor here comes from an adult in good health.

This chain uses TRBV4-1 with TRBJ1-5; D uncertain. Per the germline V gene, CDR1 is MGHRA and CDR2 is YSYEKL. This CDR3 is 16 amino acids long. V dropped 5 bases and J dropped 2 bases, with 16 bases sitting between them. Here the CDR3 reads CASSDLVYNGNQPQHF. DNA for the CDR3: TGCGCCAGCAGCGATCTGGTATACAACGGCAATCAGCCCCAGCATTTT.

The V gene is TRBV9, the J gene TRBJ2-1; 14 bases agree with TRBD2. The J segment lost 4 bases and the V segment lost 2 bases, leaving 14 bases of the junction unmatched. Germline-derived CDR1 and CDR2 are SGDLS and YYNGEE. The CDR3 runs to 20 residues. CDR3 DNA: TGTGCCAGCAGCGTCTCGACCGGAGGGACTAGCGGGAGAACTTACAATGAGCAGTTCTTC. Protein: CASSVSTGGTSGRTYNEQFF.

The chain recombines TRBV6-1 with TRBJ1-2; D is ambiguous. This CDR3 contains 14 residues. The germline CDR1 and CDR2 sequences are MNHNS and SASEGT. Trimming removed 2 bases from V and 2 bases from J, with 9 bases in between. The CDR3 DNA is TGTGCCAGCAGTGAACCGCAGGTCAACTATGGCTACACCTTC. Translation gives CASSEPQVNYGYTF.

The gene calls are TRBV6-1 and TRBJ1-5, with a tentative D call TRBD1 (6 bases). V was clipped by 3 bases and J by 6 bases, with 15 bases between them. This CDR3 spans 15 amino acids. The germline CDR1 and CDR2 sequences are MNHNS and SASEGT. The CDR3 here is CASSDKSGVGQPQHF. As DNA, the CDR3 is TGTGCCAGCAGTGATAAGTCAGGGGTCGGTCAGCCCCAGCATTTT.

The CDR3 region has the DNA TGCGCCACCGCCGGGACGGAGGGCCCAAACTATGGCTACACCTTC. This sequence encodes CATAGTEGPNYGYTF. The V and J genes are TRBV10-2 and TRBJ1-2; possibly TRBD1 for D (5 bases). The CDR3 spans 15 residues. The V gene's germline CDR1 is WSHSY and CDR2 SAAADI. The V and J ends lost 10 bases and 2 bases respectively, with 20 bases between them.

V gene TRBV5-4 combines with J gene TRBJ2-2; no firm D call. Germline V gene data show CDR1 as SGHNT and CDR2 as YYREEE (reference sequence). V was cut by 5 bases and J by 1 base, with 9 bases left in between. CDR3 length: 14 amino acids. The CDR3 region has the DNA TGTGCCAGCAGTCCGGACGTGAACACCGGGGAGCTGTTTTTT. Its protein is CASSPDVNTGELFF.

V is TRBV2 and J is TRBJ1-2; D is unclear. Per germline, CDR1 SNHLY and CDR2 FYNNEI. The CDR3 runs 12 residues. The V end was cut by 2 bases, the J end by 4 bases, with 5 bases between. CDR3 in amino acids: CASSESFYGYTF. In nucleotides, the CDR3 is TGTGCCAGCAGTGAATCGTTCTATGGCTACACCTTC.

The gene calls are TRBV6-5 and TRBJ2-6; D is unclear. CDR1 is MNHEY and CDR2 is SVGAGI in the germline V gene. With 4 bases removed from V and 4 bases from J, the gap between germline ends came to 5 bases. This CDR3 region has 13 residues. CDR3 protein: CASSSPGANVLTF. The CDR3 nucleotides are TGTGCCAGCAGTTCGCCCGGGGCCAACGTCCTGACTTTC.

The V and J genes are TRBV11-3 and TRBJ1-3; the D is unclear. The CDR3 totals 14 residues. From germline, CDR1 is SGHNT and CDR2 YENEEA. Trimming left V 2 bases short and J 0 bases short, with 5 bases between. DNA of the CDR3: TGTGCCAGCAGCTTAACCGGCTCTGGAAACACCATATATTTT. Translated, it gives CASSLTGSGNTIYF.

The chain links TRBV24-1 to TRBJ2-1; 8 bases map to TRBD1. The CDR3 sequence is 17 residues long. Germline loops: CDR1 KGHDR, CDR2 SFDVKD. Unmatched junction bases numbered 9, after V lost 4 bases and J lost 2 bases. The DNA of the CDR3 is TGTGCCACCAGTGACCCAGGGACAGGTTATCCCTACAATGAGCAGTTCTTC. Encoded protein: CATSDPGTGYPYNEQFF.

V gene TRBV7-8 combines with J gene TRBJ1-2; TRBD1 matches 10 bases. This CDR3 is built from 16 residues. The germline CDR1 and CDR2 sequences are SGHVS and FQNEAQ. V shed 5 bases, J shed 8 bases, and the junction held 14 bases outside the gene matches. The CDR3 nucleotides read TGTGCCAGCAGCCCTTCCCCGGGACAGGGGATGGTAGGCTACACCTTC. Its translation is CASSPSPGQGMVGYTF.

The V call is TRBV7-9, the J call TRBJ1-6, with D possibly TRBD1 on 5 matching bases. CDR3 length equals 15 residues. V lost 5 bases, J lost 5 bases, and 13 bases lay in between. Germline CDR1 is SEHNR and CDR2 is FQNEAQ (reference sequence). This CDR3 is CASSPTTVNNSPLHF. DNA for the CDR3: TGTGCCAGCAGCCCCACGACAGTTAATAATTCACCCCTCCACTTT.

This sequence joins TRBV2 and TRBJ2-7; 9 nucleotides line up with TRBD2. The J segment lost 2 bases and the V segment lost 1 base, leaving 3 bases of the junction unmatched. This CDR3 spans 15 amino acids. Germline V gene lookup returns CDR1 SNHLY and CDR2 FYNNEI. The CDR3 loop is CASSEGTSVAYEQYF. CDR3 nucleotides: TGTGCCAGCAGTGAAGGGACTAGCGTTGCCTACGAGCAGTACTTC.

The chain combines TRBV6-2 or TRBV6-3 with TRBJ1-1; 7 bases align to TRBD1. Looked up from germline, CDR1 is MNHEY and CDR2 is SVGEGT. The V segment lost 6 bases and the J segment 1 base; nucleotides outside the gene matches: 5. The CDR3 runs to 14 residues. The CDR3 here is CASSSGTENTEAFF. The DNA of the CDR3 is TGTGCCAGCAGCTCCGGGACAGAGAACACTGAAGCTTTCTTT.

The gene calls are TRBV7-8 and TRBJ1-2, with D maybe TRBD1 (5 bases). This CDR3 is built from 15 residues. V lost 3 bases to trimming and J lost 2 bases, with 13 bases between them. In germline, CDR1 is SGHVS, CDR2 FQNEAQ. CDR3 amino acids: CASSLGLLTNYGYTF. The DNA of the CDR3 is TGTGCCAGCAGCTTGGGGCTTCTAACCAACTATGGCTACACCTTC. Full variable domain (missing parts from reference TRBV7-8 and TRBJ1-2): GAGVSQSPRYKVAKRGQDVALRCDPISGHVSLFWYQQALGQGPEFLTYFQNEAQLDKSGLPSDRFFAERPEGSVSTLKIQRTQQEDSAVYLCASSLGLLTNYGYTFGSGTRLTVV.

This clone has a handful of counts. This chain links TRBV2 with TRBJ1-5; D remains unclear. Trimming removed 1 base from V and 0 bases from J, with 4 bases in between. Germline V gene sequence: CDR1 SNHLY, CDR2 FYNNEI. The CDR3 extends over 14 amino acids. CDR3 DNA sequence: TGTGCCAGCAGTGAAGGCAGTAGCAATCAGCCCCAGCATTTT. Translation gives CASSEGSSNQPQHF.

The V call is TRBV5-1, the J call TRBJ2-7; no reliable D call. The germline gives CDR1 SGHRS, CDR2 YFSETQ. Trimming stripped 2 bases from V and 3 bases from J, with 12 bases between. CDR3 length equals 14 residues. The CDR3 DNA reads as TGCGCCAGCAGCTTTTTGCCACGGTTCTACGAGCAGTACTTC. Its protein product is CASSFLPRFYEQYF.

The chain links TRBV30 to TRBJ2-5; tentatively, D is TRBD1 or TRBD2 (5 bases each). Germline V gives CDR1 GTSNPN, CDR2 SVGIG (reference sequence). The CDR3 sequence is 16 residues long. With 3 bases removed from V and 3 bases from J, the gap between germline ends came to 20 bases. This chain's CDR3 is CAWRGFGAQGEETQYF. CDR3 DNA: TGTGCCTGGAGAGGGTTTGGGGCCCAGGGAGAAGAGACCCAGTACTTC.

This sequence joins TRBV14 and TRBJ1-1; 7 positions agree with TRBD1. Germline V CDR1 and CDR2: SGHDN, FVKESK. The CDR3 has 14 residues. Germline trimming cut 4 bases from V and 4 bases from J; bases unmatched to any gene: 6. CDR3 coding DNA: TGTGCCAGCAGCCCGATGACAGGGTTCACTGAAGCTTTCTTT. This encodes CASSPMTGFTEAFF.